Listed below are T cell receptor beta chains from one sample, sequenced in a study of blood T cell repertoires in COVID-19. Sequencing used immunoSEQ multiplex PCR; TCRdb keeps in-frame clones, though not all of them. The top ten hold approximately 6.9% of the sample, which has 150,000 to 200,000 clones, 75% to 85% seen once. Source material: peripheral blood. The origin of the receptors is a man in his 60s with acute or convalescent COVID-19. The CDR3 runs from the conserved cysteine through the conserved F or W. The D gene is left open where the match is weak. Clone size is not always given. Where it is, it says once, few, many or a class for expanded clones.

CDR3 protein	CDR3 DNA	clone size	J gene	V gene	D gene
CASSLVLAGRPGDTQYF	TGTGCCAGCAGTTTAGTCCTAGCGGGGAGGCCGGGTGATACGCAGTATTTT	NA	TRBJ2-3	TRBV28	TRBD2
CASSPEDRGNTEAFF	TGTGCCAGTAGCCCAGAGGACAGGGGTAACACTGAAGCTTTCTTT	NA	TRBJ1-1	TRBV19	TRBD1
CASSVVGSGGRTDTQYF	TGTGCCAGCAGCGTAGTTGGGAGCGGGGGGAGAACAGATACGCAGTATTTT	NA	TRBJ2-3	TRBV9	TRBD2
CAISLQGSGDTQYF	TGTGCCATCAGCCTACAGGGCTCCGGAGATACGCAGTATTTT	NA	TRBJ2-3	TRBV10-3	NA
CASSSQGYEQYF	TGCGCCAGCAGCTCACAGGGTTACGAGCAGTACTTC	few	TRBJ2-7	TRBV5-1	NA
CASSLRLADNEQFF	TGTGCCAGCAGTTTACGGCTAGCGGATAATGAGCAGTTCTTC	NA	TRBJ2-1	TRBV27	TRBD2
CASGRGYQPQHF	TGTGCCAGCGGACGGGGATACCAGCCCCAGCATTTT	NA	TRBJ1-5	TRBV7-9	NA
CASSYSGVFNGYTF	TGTGCCAGCAGTTACTCAGGGGTCTTTAATGGCTACACCTTC	NA	TRBJ1-2	TRBV6-5	NA
CASSQDLGRDRGGTDTQYF	TGTGCCAGCAGCCAAGACCTAGGACGGGACAGGGGCGGCACAGATACGCAGTATTTT	NA	TRBJ2-3	TRBV14	TRBD1
CARSSDRQGHF	TGTGCCAGAAGCTCAGACAGACAGGGACATTTT	once	TRBJ1-5	TRBV7-5	NA
CASSFQAGEFGTQYF	TGTGCCAGCAGCTTTCAGGCGGGAGAGTTTGGGACCCAGTACTTC	NA	TRBJ2-5	TRBV7-8	TRBD2
CASSQDAGAVYGYTF	TGCGCCAGCAGCCAAGACGCGGGGGCAGTGTATGGCTACACCTTC	NA	TRBJ1-2	TRBV4-1	NA
CASNGRLYEQYF	TGTGCCAGCAATGGGCGTCTCTACGAGCAGTACTTC	NA	TRBJ2-7	TRBV2	NA
CAGQDRDPYGYTF	TGTGCCGGGCAGGACAGGGATCCCTATGGCTACACCTTC	few	TRBJ1-2	TRBV6-5	TRBD1
CASRQGLAGGSYNEQFF	TGTGCCAGCAGACAGGGACTAGCGGGGGGATCCTACAATGAGCAGTTCTTC	NA	TRBJ2-1	TRBV7-6	TRBD2
CASSFNPSSGRTDTQYF	TGTGCCAGCAGCTTCAACCCCTCTAGCGGACGCACAGATACGCAGTATTTT	NA	TRBJ2-3	TRBV6-2/TRBV6-3	TRBD2
CASTDRGYTEAFF	TGTGCCAGCACGGACCGGGGTTACACTGAAGCTTTCTTT	NA	TRBJ1-1	TRBV6-5	NA
CASSFSLSGTDTQYF	TGTGCCAGCAGCTTCAGCCTTAGCGGGACAGATACGCAGTATTTT	NA	TRBJ2-3	TRBV9	TRBD2
CASMASGRSYEQYF	TGTGCCAGCATGGCTAGCGGGAGGTCCTACGAGCAGTACTTC	NA	TRBJ2-7	TRBV7-9	TRBD2
CATSERLNTGELFF	TGTGCCACCAGTGAGAGGCTTAACACCGGGGAGCTGTTTTTT	NA	TRBJ2-2	TRBV24-1	NA
CASSQDREPSNYGHTF	TGTGCCAGCAGCCAAGATCGAGAGCCATCTAACTATGGCCACACCTTC	once	TRBJ1-2	TRBV3-1/TRBV3-2	NA
CSASGQASSQPQHF	TGCAGTGCTAGTGGGCAGGCAAGTAGTCAGCCCCAGCATTTT	NA	TRBJ1-5	TRBV20-1	NA
CASSSGGSYNSPLHF	TGTGCCAGCAGTTCAGGGGGTTCCTATAATTCACCCCTCCACTTT	NA	TRBJ1-6	TRBV6-1	TRBD1
CASSGQAINTIYF	TGTGCCAGTTCAGGACAGGCTATAAACACCATATATTTT	NA	TRBJ1-3	TRBV6-5	TRBD1
CASSLSKGTGRYF	TGTGCCAGCAGTTTATCTAAGGGGACAGGGCGGTATTTT	NA	TRBJ2-3	TRBV27	TRBD1
CASTRPGVSGNTIYF	TGTGCCAGTACCAGACCAGGGGTATCTGGAAACACCATATATTTT	NA	TRBJ1-3	TRBV19	NA
CASSLTGTSGREQYF	TGCGCCAGCAGCCTGACCGGGACTAGCGGGCGGGAGCAGTACTTC	NA	TRBJ2-7	TRBV5-1	TRBD2
CASSLGGSGLSYNEQFF	TGTGCCAGCAGCTTAGGAGGGAGTGGTCTCTCCTACAATGAGCAGTTCTTC	NA	TRBJ2-1	TRBV11-2	NA
CASSSSGLAYEQYF	TGTGCCAGCAGTTCGTCGGGACTAGCCTACGAGCAGTACTTC	NA	TRBJ2-7	TRBV6-2/TRBV6-3	TRBD2
CASSFRDRGNQPQHF	TGTGCCAGTAGTTTCCGGGACAGGGGAAATCAGCCCCAGCATTTT	NA	TRBJ1-5	TRBV19	TRBD1
CASSPPGQTDTEAFF	TGTGCCAGCTCACCACCGGGACAGACTGACACTGAAGCTTTCTTT	NA	TRBJ1-1	TRBV18	TRBD1
CASLTGGNEQYF	TGTGCCAGCTTGACGGGGGGCAACGAGCAGTACTTC	NA	TRBJ2-7	TRBV2	NA
CSVGQGYSGNTIYF	TGCAGCGTTGGTCAGGGATACTCTGGAAACACCATATATTTT	NA	TRBJ1-3	TRBV29-1	NA
CASRRQGWNTEAFF	TGTGCCAGCAGGCGACAGGGTTGGAACACTGAAGCTTTCTTT	NA	TRBJ1-1	TRBV6-5	TRBD1
CASRGLAGGSEEQYF	TGTGCCAGCAGGGGACTAGCGGGGGGGAGTGAGGAGCAGTACTTC	once	TRBJ2-7	TRBV25-1	TRBD2
CATSPNEMSYGYTF	TGTGCCACCAGCCCAAACGAGATGTCCTATGGCTACACCTTC	NA	TRBJ1-2	TRBV24-1	NA
CASSLVAGDSYNTEAFF	TGTGCCAGCAGCTTGGTGGCGGGGGACTCCTACAACACTGAAGCTTTCTTT	NA	TRBJ1-1	TRBV5-6	NA
CAWSHMDRINYGYTF	TGTGCCTGGAGTCACATGGACAGAATTAACTATGGCTACACCTTC	NA	TRBJ1-2	TRBV30	NA
CASSLANRGLNSPLHF	TGTGCCAGCAGCTTAGCGAACAGGGGGCTTAATTCACCCCTCCACTTT	NA	TRBJ1-6	TRBV7-8	TRBD1
CASSPGLAQAEQFF	TGTGCCAGCAGCCCGGGACTAGCCCAAGCAGAGCAGTTCTTC	NA	TRBJ2-1	TRBV7-3	TRBD2
CASSLKFPTAGAADIQYF	TGTGCCAGCAGCTTAAAGTTCCCCACAGCGGGCGCAGCGGACATTCAGTACTTC	NA	TRBJ2-4	TRBV7-2	NA
CASSLGTRQETQYF	TGTGCCAGCAGCCTAGGGACTCGTCAAGAGACCCAGTACTTC	NA	TRBJ2-5	TRBV3-1/TRBV3-2	NA
CASSADRNTEAFF	TGTGCCAGCAGTGCCGACAGGAACACTGAAGCTTTCTTT	NA	TRBJ1-1	TRBV6-4	NA
CASSSGTSGSPAYEQYF	TGCGCCAGCAGCTCCGGGACTAGCGGGAGTCCCGCCTACGAGCAGTACTTC	NA	TRBJ2-7	TRBV5-1	TRBD2
CASSHLAGDTDTQYF	TGCGCCAGCAGCCATTTAGCGGGGGACACAGATACGCAGTATTTT	NA	TRBJ2-3	TRBV4-3	TRBD2
CASSPPGQSNEKLFF	TGTGCCAGCAGCCCCCCGGGACAGTCTAATGAAAAACTGTTTTTT	NA	TRBJ1-4	TRBV2	TRBD1
CASSKSQGRLFF	TGTGCCAGCAGTAAGTCTCAGGGGAGACTGTTTTTT	NA	TRBJ1-4	TRBV25-1	NA
CASSFFGYEQYF	TGTGCCAGCAGTTTCTTCGGCTACGAGCAGTACTTC	few	TRBJ2-7	TRBV12-3/TRBV12-4	NA
CASSYGRTGKLFF	TGTGCCAGCAGTTACGGTCGGACTGGAAAACTGTTTTTT	NA	TRBJ1-4	TRBV6-5	NA
CASSITGSYGYTF	TGTGCCAGTAGTATAACAGGGAGCTATGGCTACACCTTC	few	TRBJ1-2	TRBV19	NA
CASSRQGFHEQYF	TGTGCCAGCAGTCGACAGGGATTCCACGAGCAGTACTTC	NA	TRBJ2-7	TRBV6-5	TRBD1
CASSYGGGQPQHF	TGTGCCAGCAGTTACGGGGGGGGTCAGCCCCAGCATTTT	NA	TRBJ1-5	TRBV6-5	NA
CASSYPQGLTQPQHF	TGTGCCAGCAGTTACCCACAGGGACTAACCCAGCCCCAGCATTTT	once	TRBJ1-5	TRBV6-2/TRBV6-3	NA
CASSLASPNYNEQFF	TGCGCCAGCAGCTTGGCCTCACCTAACTACAATGAGCAGTTCTTC	NA	TRBJ2-1	TRBV5-1	NA
CASSPNDRYYGYTF	TGTGCCAGCAGCCCTAACGACAGATACTATGGCTACACCTTC	NA	TRBJ1-2	TRBV16	NA
CASSLKGGGEYEQYF	TGTGCCAGCAGCTTAAAAGGCGGGGGGGAATACGAGCAGTACTTC	few	TRBJ2-7	TRBV7-2	TRBD2
CASRGDYTGELFF	TGTGCCAGCAGGGGGGACTACACCGGGGAGCTGTTTTTT	NA	TRBJ2-2	TRBV27	NA
CAWDRVGTGELFF	TGTGCCTGGGACAGGGTTGGCACCGGGGAGCTGTTTTTT	NA	TRBJ2-2	TRBV30	TRBD1
CAIYWTGGYTF	TGTGCCATCTATTGGACAGGTGGCTACACCTTC	NA	TRBJ1-2	TRBV10-3	TRBD1
CASSQVWGLTRAETQYF	TGTGCCAGCAGCCAAGTTTGGGGCCTGACTAGGGCAGAGACCCAGTACTTC	many	TRBJ2-5	TRBV3-1/TRBV3-2	NA